This TCR beta chain was documented in a study of memory CD4+ T cells and cytomegalovirus serostatus. The CDR3 totals 13 residues. V dropped 8 bases and J dropped 0 bases, with 7 bases sitting between them. CDR1 MRHNA and CDR2 SNTAGT come from the germline V gene. Single viable CD3+CD4+CD8-CD45RO+ cells were sorted as the memory CD4+ T cells. Clones were read by immunoSEQ multiplex PCR, and TCRdb kept only the in-frame ones, dropping some. The sample consists of 25,000 to 30,000 clones, roughly 75% of them appearing once. The chain joins TRBV6-4 to TRBJ2-2; D is possibly TRBD2 (5 bases). This sequence was found in an adult in good health and CMV-seronegative. Sequenced: memory CD4+ T cells from blood. The CDR3 DNA reads TGTGCCAGCCGGGGATCGAACACCGGGGAGCTGTTTTTT. It codes for CASRGSNTGELFF.